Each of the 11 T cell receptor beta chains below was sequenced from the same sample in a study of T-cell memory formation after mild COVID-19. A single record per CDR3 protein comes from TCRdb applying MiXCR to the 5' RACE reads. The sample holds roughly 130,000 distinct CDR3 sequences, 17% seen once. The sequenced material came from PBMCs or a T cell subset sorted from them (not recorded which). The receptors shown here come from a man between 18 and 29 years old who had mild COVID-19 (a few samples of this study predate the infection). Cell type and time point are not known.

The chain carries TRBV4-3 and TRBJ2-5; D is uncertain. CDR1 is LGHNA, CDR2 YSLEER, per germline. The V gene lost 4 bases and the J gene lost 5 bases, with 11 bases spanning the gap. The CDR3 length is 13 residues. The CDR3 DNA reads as TGCGCCAGCAGCCCAAACCGTGGGGAGACCCAGTACTTC. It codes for CASSPNRGETQYF.

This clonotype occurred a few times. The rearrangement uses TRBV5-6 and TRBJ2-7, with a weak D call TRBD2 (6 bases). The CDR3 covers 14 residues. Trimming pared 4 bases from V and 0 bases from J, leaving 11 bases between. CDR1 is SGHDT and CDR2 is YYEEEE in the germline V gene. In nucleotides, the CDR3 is TGTGCCAGCAGCGGGAAGGACTACTCCTACGAGCAGTACTTC. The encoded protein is CASSGKDYSYEQYF.

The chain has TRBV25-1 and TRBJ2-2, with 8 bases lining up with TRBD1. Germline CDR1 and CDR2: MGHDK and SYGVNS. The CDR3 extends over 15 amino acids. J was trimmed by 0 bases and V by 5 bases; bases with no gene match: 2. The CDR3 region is CASSRGQANTGELFF. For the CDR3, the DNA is TGTGCCAGCAGTCGGGGACAGGCGAACACCGGGGAGCTGTTTTTT.

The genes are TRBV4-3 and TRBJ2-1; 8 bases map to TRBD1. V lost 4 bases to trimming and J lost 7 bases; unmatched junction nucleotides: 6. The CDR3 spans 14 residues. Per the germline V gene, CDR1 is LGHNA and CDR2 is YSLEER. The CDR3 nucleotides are TGCGCCAGCAGCCTCATTACAGGGGGGAATGAGCAGTTCTTC. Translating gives CASSLITGGNEQFF.

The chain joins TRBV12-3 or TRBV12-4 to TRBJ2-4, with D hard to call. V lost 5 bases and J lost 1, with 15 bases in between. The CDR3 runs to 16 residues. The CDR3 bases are TGTGCCAGCAGTGGACCCAGAGACGTTGCCAAAAACATTCAGTACTTC. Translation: CASSGPRDVAKNIQYF.

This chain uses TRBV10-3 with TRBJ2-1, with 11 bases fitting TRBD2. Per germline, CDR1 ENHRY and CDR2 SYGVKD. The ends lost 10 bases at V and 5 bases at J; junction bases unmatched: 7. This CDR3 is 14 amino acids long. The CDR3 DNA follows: TGTGCCACTAGTTCTAGCGGGGGGAACAATGAGCAGTTCTTC. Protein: CATSSSGGNNEQFF.

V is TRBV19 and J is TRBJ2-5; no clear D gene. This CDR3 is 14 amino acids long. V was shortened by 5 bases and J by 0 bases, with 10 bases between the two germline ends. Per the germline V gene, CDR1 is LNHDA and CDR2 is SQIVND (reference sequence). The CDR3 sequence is CASSVMGYQETQYF. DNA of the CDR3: TGTGCCAGTAGTGTAATGGGGTACCAAGAGACCCAGTACTTC.

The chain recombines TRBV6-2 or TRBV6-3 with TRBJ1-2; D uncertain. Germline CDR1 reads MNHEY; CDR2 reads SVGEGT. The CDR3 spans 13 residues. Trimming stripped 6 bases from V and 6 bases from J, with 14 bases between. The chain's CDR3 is CASSGERAHGYTF. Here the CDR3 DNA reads TGTGCCAGCAGCGGAGAGAGGGCTCATGGCTACACCTTC.

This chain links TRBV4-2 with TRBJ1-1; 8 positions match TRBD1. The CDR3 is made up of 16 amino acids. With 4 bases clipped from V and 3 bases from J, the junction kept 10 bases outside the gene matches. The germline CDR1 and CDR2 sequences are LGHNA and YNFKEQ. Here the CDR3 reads CASSRQGAMGDTEAFF. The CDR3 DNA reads TGTGCCAGCAGCCGTCAGGGGGCAATGGGGGACACTGAAGCTTTCTTT.

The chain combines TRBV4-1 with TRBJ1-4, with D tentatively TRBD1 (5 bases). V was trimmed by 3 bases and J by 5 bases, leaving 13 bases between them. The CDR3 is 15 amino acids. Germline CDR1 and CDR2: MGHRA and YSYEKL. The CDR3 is CASSQGGLINEKLFF. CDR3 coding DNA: TGCGCCAGCAGCCAGGGGGGACTCATCAATGAAAAACTGTTTTTT.

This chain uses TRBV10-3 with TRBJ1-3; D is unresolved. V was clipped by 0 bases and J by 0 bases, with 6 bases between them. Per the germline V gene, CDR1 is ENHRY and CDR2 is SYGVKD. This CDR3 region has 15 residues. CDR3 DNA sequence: TGTGCCATCAGTGAGTCATCCTACTCTGGAAACACCATATATTTT. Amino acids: CAISESSYSGNTIYF.